This is a list of T cell receptor beta chains from one sample in a study of post-analysis software for immune sequencing data. One entry per CDR3 protein, called by TCRdb with MiXCR from the PCR reads. The data hold around 710,000 distinct CDR3 sequences, with 46% observed a single time. The sequenced sample consisted of blood. The receptors derive from a girl aged 10 to 17 with multiple sclerosis. CDR3s include the opening cysteine and the closing phenylalanine or tryptophan. D genes are given only for firm matches. Clone size appears in some rows only: once, few, many, or a class for an expanded clone.

v_call: TRBV12-3/TRBV12-4; d_call: TRBD2; clone_size: NA; j_call: TRBJ2-7; cdr3_nt: TGTGCCAGCAGTTGGGGGGAGGGAACCTACGAGCAGTACTTC; cdr3_aa: CASSWGEGTYEQYF
v_call: TRBV3-1; d_call: NA; clone_size: NA; j_call: TRBJ2-3; cdr3_nt: TGTGCCACCACTGAAGCTTTCGGCACAGATACGCAGTATTTT; cdr3_aa: CATTEAFGTDTQYF
v_call: TRBV12-3/TRBV12-4; d_call: NA; clone_size: few; j_call: TRBJ2-7; cdr3_nt: TGTGCCAGCAGTTTCCAGGCGGGCTACGAGCAGTACTTC; cdr3_aa: CASSFQAGYEQYF
v_call: TRBV11-3; d_call: NA; clone_size: NA; j_call: TRBJ1-2; cdr3_nt: TGTGCCAGCAGCTTAGAGGTGGGGGCCTCCCGTGGCTACACCTTC; cdr3_aa: CASSLEVGASRGYTF
v_call: TRBV20-1; d_call: NA; clone_size: NA; j_call: TRBJ2-1; cdr3_nt: TGCAGTGCTAGGGTTGGATCCTACAATGAGCAGTTCTTC; cdr3_aa: CSARVGSYNEQFF
v_call: TRBV7-3; d_call: NA; clone_size: NA; j_call: TRBJ1-2; cdr3_nt: TGTGCCAGCAGCTTAGGGCCGGGGGGCAACTATGGCTACACCTTC; cdr3_aa: CASSLGPGGNYGYTF
v_call: TRBV6-5; d_call: TRBD1; clone_size: NA; j_call: TRBJ2-6; cdr3_nt: TGTGCCAGCAGTTGGACAGGCCACTCTGGGGCCAACGTCCTGACTTTC; cdr3_aa: CASSWTGHSGANVLTF
v_call: TRBV18; d_call: TRBD2; clone_size: NA; j_call: TRBJ2-4; cdr3_nt: TGTGCCAGCTCACCACCAACTAGCGGGAGGTCTATAAACATTCAGTACTTC; cdr3_aa: CASSPPTSGRSINIQYF
v_call: TRBV20-1; d_call: TRBD1; clone_size: NA; j_call: TRBJ1-2; cdr3_nt: TGCAGTGCCCAAGGACAGGTATTCAGTGGCTACACCTTC; cdr3_aa: CSAQGQVFSGYTF
v_call: TRBV20-1; d_call: TRBD2; clone_size: few; j_call: TRBJ2-1; cdr3_nt: TGCAGTGCAACCGGGACTAGCGCCCACTACAATGAGCAGTTCTTC; cdr3_aa: CSATGTSAHYNEQFF
v_call: TRBV6-1; d_call: NA; clone_size: few; j_call: TRBJ2-7; cdr3_nt: TGTGCCAGCAGTGAATGGGGCGGAGGGGACAGCATCTCCTACGAGCAGTACTTC; cdr3_aa: CASSEWGGGDSISYEQYF
v_call: TRBV27; d_call: NA; clone_size: NA; j_call: TRBJ2-5; cdr3_nt: TGTGCCAGCAGTTCTCTCCTTGGGGAGGCCCAGTACTTC; cdr3_aa: CASSSLLGEAQYF
v_call: TRBV15; d_call: TRBD1; clone_size: NA; j_call: TRBJ2-3; cdr3_nt: TGTGCCACCAGCAGAGATCTAACCGGGACAGGGTCCACAGATACGCAGTATTTT; cdr3_aa: CATSRDLTGTGSTDTQYF
v_call: TRBV20-1; d_call: NA; clone_size: few; j_call: TRBJ2-7; cdr3_nt: TGCAGTGCTAGAGATGGCAACGGACTTTACGAGCAGTACTTC; cdr3_aa: CSARDGNGLYEQYF
v_call: TRBV7-9; d_call: NA; clone_size: NA; j_call: TRBJ2-7; cdr3_nt: TGTGCCAGCAGCTTCGTGGGTTCCCACGAGCAGTACTTC; cdr3_aa: CASSFVGSHEQYF
v_call: TRBV4-3; d_call: TRBD2; clone_size: NA; j_call: TRBJ2-1; cdr3_nt: TGCGCCAGCAGCCAAGATTGGGGACTAGCGGGAGTAGGAAATGAGCAGTTCTTC; cdr3_aa: CASSQDWGLAGVGNEQFF
v_call: TRBV5-1; d_call: TRBD1; clone_size: few; j_call: TRBJ2-5; cdr3_nt: TGCGCCAGCAGCTTATTTCTGGGACAGCAAGAGACCCAGTACTTC; cdr3_aa: CASSLFLGQQETQYF
v_call: TRBV10-3; d_call: TRBD2; clone_size: NA; j_call: TRBJ2-1; cdr3_nt: TGTGCCATCAGGGAGCGGGAGGGCCTGGACGAGCAGTTCTTC; cdr3_aa: CAIREREGLDEQFF
v_call: TRBV20-1; d_call: TRBD1; clone_size: once; j_call: TRBJ1-1; cdr3_nt: TGCAGTGCTAGACCGACAGGGGCCGGTGAAGCTTTCTTT; cdr3_aa: CSARPTGAGEAFF
v_call: TRBV29-1; d_call: NA; clone_size: many; j_call: TRBJ2-3; cdr3_nt: TGCAGCGGCGACCTTGACGGCACAGATACGCAGTATTTT; cdr3_aa: CSGDLDGTDTQYF
v_call: TRBV4-3; d_call: NA; clone_size: NA; j_call: TRBJ1-5; cdr3_nt: TGCGCCAGCAGCCAAGACCCCCTCCATAGCAATCAGCCCCAGCATTTT; cdr3_aa: CASSQDPLHSNQPQHF
v_call: TRBV7-9; d_call: NA; clone_size: NA; j_call: TRBJ2-1; cdr3_nt: TGTGCCAGCAGCTTCGCACAGGGTACCTACAATGAGCAGTTCTTC; cdr3_aa: CASSFAQGTYNEQFF
v_call: TRBV5-1; d_call: NA; clone_size: few; j_call: TRBJ2-5; cdr3_nt: TGCGCCAGCAGCTCGCTGACAGGTAGCCAAGAGACCCAGTACTTC; cdr3_aa: CASSSLTGSQETQYF
v_call: TRBV27; d_call: NA; clone_size: few; j_call: TRBJ2-6; cdr3_nt: TGTGCCAGCAGGCCCGCTGGGGCCAACGTCCTGACTTTC; cdr3_aa: CASRPAGANVLTF
v_call: TRBV5-1; d_call: TRBD2; clone_size: NA; j_call: TRBJ2-1; cdr3_nt: TGCGCCAGCAGCCCCGGACTAGCGGGTGCAGTGGACAATGAGCAGTTCTTC; cdr3_aa: CASSPGLAGAVDNEQFF
v_call: TRBV6-5; d_call: NA; clone_size: NA; j_call: TRBJ1-1; cdr3_nt: TGTGCCAGCATTGGGGGCGTTGGCACTGAAGCTTTCTTT; cdr3_aa: CASIGGVGTEAFF
v_call: TRBV29-1; d_call: NA; clone_size: few; j_call: TRBJ1-2; cdr3_nt: TGCAGCGTTGAAGTCTCCTATGGCTACACCTTC; cdr3_aa: CSVEVSYGYTF
v_call: TRBV20-1; d_call: NA; clone_size: NA; j_call: TRBJ2-7; cdr3_nt: TGCAGTGCCAGGAGGGGCGGGAACGAGCAGTACTTC; cdr3_aa: CSARRGGNEQYF
v_call: TRBV6-2/TRBV6-3; d_call: TRBD1; clone_size: few; j_call: TRBJ1-2; cdr3_nt: TGTGCCAGCAGTTACGGGATAATTGGGACAGCAACCTATGGCTACACCTTC; cdr3_aa: CASSYGIIGTATYGYTF
v_call: TRBV7-7; d_call: TRBD1; clone_size: NA; j_call: TRBJ1-5; cdr3_nt: TGTGCTAGCAGCTTAGACAGGGATCAGCCCCAGCATTTT; cdr3_aa: CASSLDRDQPQHF
v_call: TRBV4-3; d_call: TRBD1; clone_size: few; j_call: TRBJ2-6; cdr3_nt: TGCGCCAGCAGCACATGGACAGGTAGCTCTGGGGCCAACGTCCTGACTTTC; cdr3_aa: CASSTWTGSSGANVLTF